The 28 T cell receptor beta chains reported below all come from one sample, sequenced in a study of blood T cells in healthy people across ages. Through a sample-barcoded 5' primer and a J-beta primer mix, a second PCR was run for roughly 6 to 12 cycles. A single record per CDR3 protein comes from TCRdb applying MiXCR to the 5' RACE reads. The sample carries hundreds of thousands of distinct CDR3 sequences, under 55% recorded once. The sequenced material came from blood. These receptor sequences come from a man aged 60 to 69 in good health.

This clonotype was counted once. CDR3: CASSQDGRGATDTQYF. The CDR3 nucleotides read TGCGCCAGCAGCCAAGATGGCAGGGGGGCCACAGATACGCAGTATTTT. The chain joins TRBV4-3 to TRBJ2-3; D perhaps matches TRBD1 (7 bases). The CDR3 runs 16 residues. V lost 0 bases and J lost 2, with 12 bases in between. CDR1 LGHNA and CDR2 YSLEER come from the germline V gene.

The V gene is TRBV6-5, the J gene TRBJ1-1, with D unresolved. Germline CDR1 reads MNHEY; CDR2 reads SVGAGI. The CDR3 spans 14 residues. V lost 5 bases to trimming and J lost 7 bases, with 17 bases between them. The CDR3 here is CASSVAVHGREAFF. The CDR3 DNA sequence: TGTGCCAGCAGTGTTGCAGTCCACGGACGTGAAGCTTTCTTT.

A note on this clonotype: A read error may account for a junction end that differs from germline. This chain links TRBV30 with TRBJ2-1, with a weak D call TRBD2 (5 bases). CDR1 is GTSNPN and CDR2 is SVGIG in the germline V gene (reference sequence). The CDR3 has 13 amino acids. CDR3 region: CAWSARPRGEQFF. The CDR3 DNA reads TGTGCCTGGAGTGCCCGCCCCCGGGGTGAGCAGTTTTTC.

The chain is built from TRBV2 and TRBJ2-1; D is perhaps TRBD2 (6 bases). The V gene's germline CDR1 is SNHLY and CDR2 FYNNEI. V lost 3 bases to trimming and J lost 10 bases, with 19 bases between them. This CDR3 has 15 amino acids. The CDR3 DNA follows: TGTGCCAGCAGTGACCCCTTTGCGCGGGGTGGCGAGCAGTTCTTC. Translation gives CASSDPFARGGEQFF. The entire variable domain, with the rest obtained from reference TRBV2 and TRBJ2-1, is as follows: EPEVTQTPSHQVTQMGQEVILRCVPISNHLYFYWYRQILGQKVEFLVSFYNNEISEKSEIFDDQFSVERPDGSNFTLKIRSTKLEDSAMYFCASSDPFARGGEQFFGPGTRLTVL.

A remark on this clonotype: A junction boundary mismatches the germline segment, possibly from a read error. V gene TRBV4-3 combines with J gene TRBJ2-1; D uncertain. The germline V gene has CDR1 LGHNA and CDR2 YSLEER. The CDR3 runs to 17 residues. CDR3 bases: TGCGCCAGCAGCCAAGGAGTAGCTACCTACTCCTACAATGGGCAGTTCTTC. Its translation is CASSQGVATYSYNGQFF.

In its sample, this clonotype was seen many times. The chain is built from TRBV10-3 and TRBJ2-1, with D perhaps matching TRBD1 (7 bases). Germline assignment: CDR1 ENHRY and CDR2 SYGVKD. Trimming left V 2 bases short and J 8 bases short, with 16 bases between. The CDR3 sequence is 15 residues long. The CDR3 bases are TGTGCCATCAGTGAGGAGGCAGGGGGGCATGATGAGCAGTTCTTC. It specifies CAISEEAGGHDEQFF.

This clonotype was seen only a few times. The rearrangement links TRBV4-1 to TRBJ1-5, with D perhaps TRBD1 (6 bases). Germline lookup yields CDR1 MGHRA and CDR2 YSYEKL. V was pared by 3 bases and J by 6 bases, with 18 bases between. This CDR3 has 16 residues. In DNA, the CDR3 is TGCGCCAGCAGCCAGGCATTAAGCAGGGGACCTCAGCCCCAGCATTTT. It yields the protein CASSQALSRGPQPQHF.

The chain is built from TRBV7-2 and TRBJ2-5; 8 bases are shared with TRBD2. V gave up 3 bases and J gave up 2 bases; unmatched junction bases: 5. The CDR3 has 15 residues. Germline CDR1 and CDR2: SGHTA and FQGNSA. This CDR3 reads CASSFQRGPQETQYF. In nucleotides, the CDR3 is TGTGCCAGCAGCTTTCAGCGGGGGCCACAAGAGACCCAGTACTTC. The whole variable domain, filled in from reference TRBV7-2 and TRBJ2-5, reads GAGVSQSPSNKVTEKGKDVELRCDPISGHTALYWYRQSLGQGLEFLIYFQGNSAPDKSGLPSDRFSAERTGGSVSTLTIQRTQQEDSAVYLCASSFQRGPQETQYFGPGTRLLVL.

This clonotype was seen repeatedly, ten times or more. The chain combines TRBV29-1 with TRBJ2-7; D is uncertain. Germline V gene sequence: CDR1 SQVTM, CDR2 ANQGSEA. This CDR3 has 12 amino acids. V was shortened by 4 bases and J by 0 bases, with 7 bases between the two germline ends. The CDR3 protein is CSVADGSYEQYF. In DNA, the CDR3 is TGCAGCGTTGCGGACGGCTCCTACGAGCAGTACTTC.

The chain uses TRBV11-2 and TRBJ1-4; D uncertain. The CDR3 is 13 residues long. Trimming removed 3 bases at V and 7 bases at J, with 9 bases between. Germline V gives CDR1 SGHAT, CDR2 FQNNGV. In DNA form, the CDR3 reads TGTGCCAGCAGCTTTTTCAGATTTGAAAAACTGTTTTTT. This codes for CASSFFRFEKLFF. Full variable domain (remainder filled in from reference TRBV11-2 and TRBJ1-4): EAGVAQSPRYKIIEKRQSVAFWCNPISGHATLYWYQQILGQGPKLLIQFQNNGVVDDSQLPKDRFSAERLKGVDSTLKIQPAKLEDSAVYLCASSFFRFEKLFFGSGTQLSVL.

This clonotype was detected many times. V gene TRBV5-1 combines with J gene TRBJ2-7; 8 bases map to TRBD1. This CDR3 region has 13 residues. With 5 bases clipped from V and 3 bases from J, the junction kept 4 bases outside the gene matches. The germline V gene encodes CDR1 SGHRS and CDR2 YFSETQ. Here the CDR3 reads CASRSGTGYEQYF. Here the CDR3 DNA reads TGCGCCAGCAGATCCGGGACAGGCTACGAGCAGTACTTC. Supplemented by reference TRBV5-1 and TRBJ2-7, the full variable domain reads KAGVTQTPRYLIKTRGQQVTLSCSPISGHRSVSWYQQTPGQGLQFLFEYFSETQRNKGNFPGRFSGRQFSNSRSEMNVSTLELGDSALYLCASRSGTGYEQYFGPGTRLTVT.

This chain joins TRBV6-5 and TRBJ2-6, with a possible D match to TRBD2 (6 bases). This CDR3 is built from 16 residues. Trimming removed 0 bases at V and 3 bases at J, with 9 bases between. The V gene's germline CDR1 is MNHEY and CDR2 SVGAGI. CDR3 DNA: TGTGCCAGCAGTTACTCACGGGGAGGTGGGGCCAACGTCCTGACTTTC. Translation gives CASSYSRGGGANVLTF.

In its sample, this clonotype was seen a few times. The chain is built from TRBV6-1 and TRBJ1-6, with D tentatively TRBD1 (6 bases). V shed 6 bases and J shed 8 bases, with 11 bases lying between them. The CDR3 spans 13 residues. Looked up from germline, CDR1 is MNHNS and CDR2 is SASEGT. CDR3 DNA: TGTGCCAGCAGGACAGGAGTCGATTCACCCCTCCACTTT. This encodes CASRTGVDSPLHF.

This clonotype was picked up a small number of times. The CDR3 nucleotides are TGTGCCAGCAGCTTAGTTCAGGGTCGGGCTGAAGCTTTCTTT. Translation gives CASSLVQGRAEAFF. This chain links TRBV7-4 with TRBJ1-1; D possibly corresponds to TRBD1 (5 bases). Trimming shortened V by 1 base and J by 6 bases, and 12 bases separated the two germline ends. The V gene's germline CDR1 is SGHVT and CDR2 SQSDAQ. CDR3 length: 14 amino acids.

V and J are TRBV4-3 and TRBJ2-7; D unclear. The CDR3 consists of 15 residues. The ends were cut back, 1 base at V and 1 base at J, with 11 bases in the middle. In germline, CDR1 is LGHNA, CDR2 YSLEER. As DNA, the CDR3 is TGCGCCAGCAGCCAAGGACGCCTCGGGTCCTACGAGCAGTACTTC. It is translated as CASSQGRLGSYEQYF.

The chain joins TRBV11-3 to TRBJ1-5, with D tentatively TRBD1 (5 bases). Trimming cost V 2 bases and J 13 bases, with 18 bases left between them. CDR3 length: 14 residues. In germline, CDR1 is SGHNT, CDR2 YENEEA. The CDR3 region has the DNA TGTGCCAGCAGCTTAAGGTTAGGGGCCGAAACTCAGCATTTT. This codes for CASSLRLGAETQHF.

This clonotype was observed many times. The V gene is TRBV14, the J gene TRBJ2-7, with TRBD1 identical over 7 bases. The CDR3 totals 13 residues. Germline-derived CDR1 and CDR2 are SGHDN and FVKESK. V lost 6 bases and J lost 3; bases outside the gene matches: 5. CDR3 coding DNA: TGTGCCAGCAGAGCGGACAGGAACTACGAGCAGTACTTC. Residues: CASRADRNYEQYF. Full variable domain (outside the CDR3, taken from reference TRBV14 and TRBJ2-7): EAGVTQFPSHSVIEKGQTVTLRCDPISGHDNLYWYRRVMGKEIKFLLHFVKESKQDESGMPNNRFLAERTGGTYSTLKVQPAELEDSGVYFCASRADRNYEQYFGPGTRLTVT.

The chain links TRBV10-3 to TRBJ2-2, with 7 bases identical to TRBD1. The CDR3 sequence is 15 residues long. The trim removed 6 bases at V and 5 bases at J, leaving 9 bases unmatched. In germline, CDR1 is ENHRY, CDR2 SYGVKD. The CDR3 region has the DNA TGTGCCATCAGGGATTACCGACAGGGAACCGGGGAGCTGTTTTTT. The encoded protein is CAIRDYRQGTGELFF.

J is TRBJ2-1 and V is TRBV10-3; TRBD2 matches at 12 bases. Germline CDR1 is ENHRY and CDR2 is SYGVKD. V was pared by 6 bases and J by 11 bases, with 5 bases of the junction left unmatched. The CDR3 is 13 amino acids. The CDR3 is CAISLAGGPKQFF. The CDR3 nucleotides read TGTGCCATCAGCCTAGCGGGGGGGCCTAAGCAGTTCTTC.

This clonotype occurred a few times. The chain couples TRBV11-2 to TRBJ1-2; no clear D. In germline, CDR1 is SGHAT, CDR2 FQNNGV. V was trimmed by 2 bases and J by 3 bases, leaving 4 bases between them. The CDR3 covers 12 residues. CDR3 coding DNA: TGTGCCAGCAGCTTATCTGACTATGGCTACACCTTC. It specifies CASSLSDYGYTF.

In its sample, this clonotype was seen once. The chain combines TRBV6-1 with TRBJ1-2; D uncertain. From germline, CDR1 is MNHNS and CDR2 SASEGT. V lost 4 bases and J 6 bases, leaving 15 bases between the germline ends. The CDR3 has 14 residues. In nucleotides, the CDR3 is TGTGCCAGCAGTGTTGTCTCCCACGATGATGGCTACACCTTC. Protein sequence: CASSVVSHDDGYTF.

This chain links TRBV5-1 with TRBJ2-6, with 8 bases aligning to TRBD1. V shed 7 bases, J shed 0 bases, and the junction held 12 bases outside the gene matches. Germline V gene sequence: CDR1 SGHRS, CDR2 YFSETQ. The CDR3 has 18 residues. The CDR3: CASSPGGSLLSGANVLTF. The CDR3 nucleotides are TGCGCCAGCTCCCCAGGGGGCTCCCTTCTCTCTGGGGCCAACGTCCTGACTTTC.

The chain links TRBV20-1 to TRBJ2-5; unclear D gene. The DNA matches TRBJ2-7 better at its end, which makes the J call doubtful. The CDR3 is 10 residues long. Germline CDR1 is DFQATT and CDR2 is SNEGSKA (reference sequence). The CDR3 DNA reads TGCAGTGCTCTACACTACGAGCAGTACTTC. It yields the protein CSALHYEQYF.

A few counts support this clonotype. The gene calls are TRBV4-3 and TRBJ2-7; 10 nucleotides agree with TRBD2. The germline gives CDR1 LGHNA, CDR2 YSLEER. V gave up 0 bases and J gave up 5 bases; unmatched junction bases: 4. The CDR3 contains 15 residues. DNA for the CDR3: TGCGCCAGCAGCCAAGATGGTCTAGCGGGGGACGAGCAGTACTTC. This sequence encodes CASSQDGLAGDEQYF.

This rearrangement joins TRBV9 to TRBJ1-2; a possible D gene is TRBD1 (6 bases). The V end lost 0 bases, the J end lost 7 bases, and 16 bases lay between the germline ends. The CDR3 is made up of 15 amino acids. Germline-derived CDR1 and CDR2 are SGDLS and YYNGEE. In DNA, the CDR3 is TGTGCCAGCAGCGTAGGGGACACCGGAGGGTCTGGCTACACCTTC. It yields the protein CASSVGDTGGSGYTF.

Concerning this clonotype itself: It is likely a read error, because the conserved phenylalanine at the end of the CDR3 is missing. The gene calls are TRBV5-5 and TRBJ2-1, with 8 nucleotides matching TRBD1. Germline V gene sequence: CDR1 SGHKS, CDR2 YYEKEE (reference sequence). Losses at the gene ends were 6 bases for V and 2 bases for J; bases not matched to a gene: 4. The CDR3 runs to 14 residues. The CDR3 here is CASIVDRAYNEQFL. The CDR3 DNA is TGTGCCAGCATTGTGGACAGGGCCTACAATGAGCAGTTCCTC.

This clonotype has a handful of counts. The chain couples TRBV6-1 to TRBJ1-6, with a possible D match to TRBD1 (5 bases). The CDR3 extends over 14 amino acids. The germline V gene encodes CDR1 MNHNS and CDR2 SASEGT. Trimming pared 1 base from V and 9 bases from J, leaving 10 bases between. For the CDR3, the DNA is TGTGCCAGCAGTGAAGGGCAGGGCAGTTCACCCCTCCACTTT. This translates into CASSEGQGSSPLHF.

This chain connects TRBV24-1 to TRBJ2-7; a possible D gene is TRBD1 (5 bases). V was shortened by 0 bases and J by 6 bases, with 17 bases between the two germline ends. Germline V gives CDR1 KGHDR, CDR2 SFDVKD. The CDR3 extends over 16 amino acids. DNA for the CDR3: TGTGCCACCAGTGATTTGGGAAGCGACAGCCGTTCCGAGCAGTACTTC. This codes for CATSDLGSDSRSEQYF.